This T cell receptor beta chain was captured in a study of shared clonotypes between healthy human individuals. CD45RO-negative cells were positively selected for CCR7, leaving out terminally differentiated effector memory CD45RA+ cells. V shed 2 bases and J shed 1 base, with 20 bases lying between them. Looked up from germline, CDR1 is LNHNV and CDR2 is YYDKDF (reference sequence). The CDR3 runs to 18 residues. The data were produced by immunoSEQ multiplex PCR, yet TCRdb's version contains in-frame clones alone and is incomplete. This sample has about 700,000 clones, with 92% found just once. The sample consisted of naive CD8+ T cells sorted from blood. The receptor's source is a young man in good health. The rearrangement uses TRBV15 and TRBJ2-5, with D unclear. The CDR3 sequence: CATSRIRSSDGPQETQYF. The CDR3 region has the DNA TGTGCCACCAGCAGAATAAGGTCCAGCGACGGGCCCCAAGAGACCCAGTACTTC.